The sample holds many counts of the clone carrying this TCR beta chain. Antigen unknown. This sample stems from a study of beta chain features in type 1 diabetes. About the research overall: Age and gender were similar between patients and healthy donors, as were cell yields. Study-wide points: Among type 1 diabetes patients, VDJ junctions had fewer insertions and more deletions. TCRB CDR3 length was moderately but significantly reduced in all four CD4+ subsets of Type 1 diabetes patients.

The authors reverse transcribed all of the isolated RNA, so sequencing captured expressed TCRB transcripts. Here immunoSEQ multiplex PCR was the method, and the copy in TCRdb shows in-frame clones only, minus some. The sample yields about 150,000 clones, around 10% seen once. Deletions cut 0 bases from V and 4 bases from J, with 9 bases between. This CDR3 contains 14 residues. Germline V gene sequence: CDR1 SGHRS, CDR2 YFSETQ. This chain joins TRBV5-1 and TRBJ2-3; D perhaps matches TRBD1 (6 bases). The clonotype originates from a man younger than 35 in good health. Sequenced input: central memory CD4+ T cells from blood. CDR3 sequence reads: CASSLDAGADTQYF. For the CDR3, the DNA is TGCGCCAGCAGCTTGGACGCAGGGGCAGATACGCAGTATTTT.